These T cell receptor beta chains were read from a single sample in a study of T cells in Graves' hyperthyroidism and ophthalmopathy. TCRdb redid the calling of the multiplex PCR reads with MiXCR, one entry per CDR3 protein. The sample has 250,000 to 400,000 distinct CDR3 sequences, approximately 14% seen once. Sequenced input: blood. These receptors were taken from a woman aged 40 to 55 with Graves' ophthalmopathy. Both conserved end residues are part of each CDR3. Fields, in order: D gene, V gene, J gene, clone size, CDR3 DNA, CDR3 protein. D genes are given only for firm matches. The size entry is marked missing in some rows and otherwise reads once, few, many or a size class.

TRBD1	TRBV7-9	TRBJ1-5	NA	TGTGCCAGCATCCTGGGACAGGCACCCCGATTGCCCCAGCATTTT	CASILGQAPRLPQHF
NA	TRBV5-1	TRBJ1-1	many	TGCGCCAGCTTTGGGGGGAACACTGAAGCTTTCTTT	CASFGGNTEAFF
TRBD2	TRBV6-1	TRBJ2-7	few	TGTGCCACCAGGACTAGCGGGAGTGTTAGGTACGAGCAGTGCTTC	CATRTSGSVRYEQCF
TRBD2	TRBV6-5	TRBJ2-5	few	TGTGCCAGCAGTTCGCGAGGAATAGCGGGAGGGCCGCGAGAGACCCAGTACTTC	CASSSRGIAGGPRETQYF
NA	TRBV28	TRBJ1-6	many	TGTGCCAGCAGTCAAACGACCCTTAATTCACCCCTCCACTTT	CASSQTTLNSPLHF
TRBD1	TRBV19	TRBJ2-4	NA	TGTGCCAGTAGTATAGACAGGGGGAGAGCGAACATTCAGTACTTC	CASSIDRGRANIQYF
NA	TRBV27	TRBJ2-5	NA	TGTGCCAGCAGTTTCATAAACAGTCAAGAGACCCAGTACTTC	CASSFINSQETQYF
NA	TRBV11-2	TRBJ2-7	many	TGTGCCAGCAGCTTACCGGGAGTCCTCAAGGGGCAGTACTTC	CASSLPGVLKGQYF
NA	TRBV7-9	TRBJ2-7	few	TGTGCCAGCAGCTTAGGGGACGGAACTACCTACGAGCAGTACTTC	CASSLGDGTTYEQYF
NA	TRBV29-1	TRBJ2-5	many	TGCAGCGCCAACCCGGACCTAGGAGAGACCCAGTACTTC	CSANPDLGETQYF
TRBD1	TRBV10-3	TRBJ2-3	many	TGTGCCATCAGTGGGCGTGACAGGGGCACAGATACGCAGTATTTT	CAISGRDRGTDTQYF
TRBD2	TRBV30	TRBJ2-2	NA	TGTGCCTGGAGTACGGGGGGAACTAACACCGGGGAGCTGTTTTTT	CAWSTGGTNTGELFF
NA	TRBV7-9	TRBJ2-1	once	TGTGCCAGCAGCTTAACAGGTTGGAATGAGCAGTTCTTC	CASSLTGWNEQFF
TRBD2	TRBV2	TRBJ2-7	NA	TGTGCCACCTCTCAGGAAGCGGGAGTAGGCTACGAGCAGTACTTC	CATSQEAGVGYEQYF
NA	TRBV9	TRBJ2-7	NA	TGTGCCAGCAGCGTAGCGGCAGGTCAGTCCTACGAGCAGTACTTC	CASSVAAGQSYEQYF
NA	TRBV7-8	TRBJ2-5	many	TGTGCCAGCAGCTTTACTCCCGTGTTCGGAGACATGCATGACCAAGAGACCCAGTACTTC	CASSFTPVFGDMHDQETQYF
TRBD2	TRBV6-5	TRBJ2-5	many	TGTGCCAGCAGTTACGGGCCTAGCGGGGGAACTTACCAAGAGACCCAGTACTTC	CASSYGPSGGTYQETQYF
TRBD1	TRBV5-1	TRBJ1-2	few	TGCGCCAGCAGCGCTACAGGACAGGGGTCCTATGGCTACACCTTC	CASSATGQGSYGYTF
NA	TRBV7-9	TRBJ2-1	many	TGTGCCAGCAGCAAACAGCCACCCCAACGCTTTGAGCAGTTCTTC	CASSKQPPQRFEQFF
TRBD2	TRBV2	TRBJ2-7	NA	TGTGCCAGCGGATGGACTAGCGGGAAGGGTAATGAGCAGTACTTC	CASGWTSGKGNEQYF
NA	TRBV6-2/TRBV6-3	TRBJ2-5	many	TGTGCCAGCAGCAAGACTAGTGTGTTAATAGAGACCCAGTACTTC	CASSKTSVLIETQYF
NA	TRBV6-2/TRBV6-3	TRBJ2-3	many	TGTGCCAGCAGCCCCTCCGAGGATACGCAGTATTTT	CASSPSEDTQYF
NA	TRBV13	TRBJ2-1	many	TGTGCCAGCAGTTGGGTTGTAGCGGTCAACAATGAGCAGTTCTTC	CASSWVVAVNNEQFF
NA	TRBV11-2	TRBJ1-5	many	TGTGCCAGCAGCTTAGGTTTGGGGAGTCAGCCCCAGCATTTT	CASSLGLGSQPQHF
TRBD2	TRBV4-1	TRBJ2-1	many	TGTGCCAGCAGCCAAGATCCATCGACCGCGGGGGCCTACAATGAGCAGTTCTTC	CASSQDPSTAGAYNEQFF
NA	TRBV11-3	TRBJ2-5	many	TGTGCCAGCAGCTTAGCACCACGGACAGCAAGCTTTTCAGAGACCCAGTACTTC	CASSLAPRTASFSETQYF
TRBD2	TRBV12-3/TRBV12-4	TRBJ2-3	many	TGTGCCAGCAGGATCACTAGCGGGAGCTCAGATACGCAGTATTTT	CASRITSGSSDTQYF
NA	TRBV28	TRBJ2-3	many	TGTGCCAGCAGTTTAGTGCAGGGGGATACGCAGTATTTT	CASSLVQGDTQYF
TRBD1	TRBV11-2	TRBJ2-7	many	TGTGCCAGCAGCTTAGGGACAGGGATTTCCTACGAGCAGTACTTC	CASSLGTGISYEQYF
TRBD2	TRBV2	TRBJ2-5	many	TGTGCCAGCAGCGGCGGGGGGGCTTGGGAGACCCAGTACTTC	CASSGGGAWETQYF
NA	TRBV5-4	TRBJ2-1	NA	TGTGCCAGCAGCCCCAGGGGCGGCTCCTACAATGAGCAGTTCTTC	CASSPRGGSYNEQFF
TRBD1	TRBV12-3/TRBV12-4	TRBJ2-7	many	TGTGCCAGCAGTTTGGCCGGACAGGGGACGGAAGAGCAGTACTTC	CASSLAGQGTEEQYF
NA	TRBV10-2	TRBJ1-6	few	TGCGCCAGCAGTGAAAGGGGTTCACCCCTCCACTTT	CASSERGSPLHF
TRBD1	TRBV6-1	TRBJ2-7	many	TGTGCCAGCAGTGAAGCCACAGGGGCGCGGTACGAGCAGTACTTC	CASSEATGARYEQYF
TRBD1	TRBV12-3/TRBV12-4	TRBJ2-5	NA	TGTGCCAGCAGTAACCCCGGGACAGGATTCAACTTC	CASSNPGTGFNF
TRBD1	TRBV6-2/TRBV6-3	TRBJ2-1	many	TGTGCCAGCAGTGACAGGGTCGAGCAGTTCTTC	CASSDRVEQFF
NA	TRBV5-6	TRBJ2-7	many	TGTGCCAGCAGCACGGACGAATCCTACGAGCAGTACTTC	CASSTDESYEQYF
NA	TRBV3-1	TRBJ1-1	few	TGTGCCAGCAGCCCCACGACAGGACTGAACACTGAAGCTTTCTTT	CASSPTTGLNTEAFF
NA	TRBV20-1	TRBJ2-5	many	TGCAGTGCTAGAGATGGTCGGCGGGTAGAGACCCAGTACTTC	CSARDGRRVETQYF
NA	TRBV29-1	TRBJ1-4	NA	TGCAGCGTTGACCCCGGGACCGGGGCAGAAAAACTGTTTTTT	CSVDPGTGAEKLFF
NA	TRBV11-2	TRBJ1-4	many	TGTGCCAGCAGTTCCTCGACCGGGCTTACTAATGAAAAACTGTTTTTT	CASSSSTGLTNEKLFF
TRBD1	TRBV18	TRBJ2-7	NA	TGTGCCAGCTCCCTTTTCAATGGGGACAGGGGGTTCGAGCAGTACTTC	CASSLFNGDRGFEQYF
NA	TRBV20-1	TRBJ1-1	NA	TGCAGTGTAGGGCGTTTGAACACTGAAGCTTTCTTT	CSVGRLNTEAFF
NA	TRBV3-1	TRBJ2-7	NA	TGTGCCAGCAGCCACAGACCCCCGCGTTCTTACGAGCAGTACTTC	CASSHRPPRSYEQYF
NA	TRBV10-3	TRBJ1-2	NA	TGTGCCATCAGTGAGCCGGACAGACAGAACTATGGCTACACCTTC	CAISEPDRQNYGYTF
NA	TRBV18	TRBJ1-1	few	TGTGCCAGCTCAAGCTCTAGCGGACAGCTAATCGAATTCATAGAAGCTTTCTTT	CASSSSSGQLIEFIEAFF
TRBD1	TRBV20-1	TRBJ1-5	once	TGCAGTGCTAGAGATCGTACAGGGGCCTTAAATCAGCCCCAGCATTTT	CSARDRTGALNQPQHF
NA	TRBV3-1	TRBJ1-6	NA	TGTGCCAGCAGCCAAGAGGGACGGCTCCACTTT	CASSQEGRLHF
TRBD1	TRBV12-3/TRBV12-4	TRBJ1-1	many	TGTGCCACCCAAATCGGACAGGGTGAAGCTTTCTTT	CATQIGQGEAFF
NA	TRBV27	TRBJ2-4	NA	TGTGCCAGCGGGAGAAAAGAAGCCAAAAACATTCAGTACTTC	CASGRKEAKNIQYF
NA	TRBV12-3/TRBV12-4	TRBJ2-7	many	TGTGCCAGCAGGACGGGAGTGCGACTCGAGCAGTACTTC	CASRTGVRLEQYF
NA	TRBV7-9	TRBJ1-1	many	TGTGCCAGCAGCTTACTGTCCTCCCGGATGAACACTGAAGCTTTCTTT	CASSLLSSRMNTEAFF
NA	TRBV6-1	TRBJ2-5	few	TGTGCCAGCATAGAAGGGGCCCAAGAGACCCAGTACTTC	CASIEGAQETQYF
TRBD2	TRBV20-1	TRBJ2-1	many	TGCAGTGCTAGCCCCCCTAGCGGAAGTAGCTGGGAGCAGTTCTTC	CSASPPSGSSWEQFF
NA	TRBV3-1	TRBJ2-1	many	TGTGCCAGCAGCCAAGGTTCCCTGAGCTCCTACAATGAGCAGTTCTTC	CASSQGSLSSYNEQFF
TRBD2	TRBV19	TRBJ2-5	NA	TGTGCCAGTAGTCCCAGGATAGCGGGGGGGCAAGAGACCCAGTACTTC	CASSPRIAGGQETQYF